What follows describes a single TCR beta chain. Its target is unknown. TCRdb re-analysed the reads in MiXCR, keeping a single row per CDR3 protein. The sample records 900,000 to 950,000 distinct CDR3 sequences, roughly a third being singletons. Trimming left V 0 bases short and J 14 bases short, with 18 bases between. Looked up from germline, CDR1 is SGHTA and CDR2 is FQGNSA. The CDR3 runs to 14 residues. The data are from a study of T cell repertoires in cytomegalovirus infection. For the study at large: Public TCR beta signatures provided an indication of both CMV infection and a matching HLA type. Study results and caveats: There were HLA-C-restricted CMV-specific TCR beta clonotypes dominating the ex vivo response.

V gene TRBV7-2 combines with J gene TRBJ2-3, with unresolved D. The source of this sequence is a human donor in good health (CMV status not recorded). Some clones in this sample may be carry-over from other donors' samples. Specimen: cultured CD8+ T cells from PBMCs, collected from culture after CMV antigen stimulation. CDR3 sequence: CASSLAISPSDLYF. The DNA of the CDR3 is TGTGCCAGCAGCTTAGCAATAAGCCCCTCAGATCTGTATTTT.